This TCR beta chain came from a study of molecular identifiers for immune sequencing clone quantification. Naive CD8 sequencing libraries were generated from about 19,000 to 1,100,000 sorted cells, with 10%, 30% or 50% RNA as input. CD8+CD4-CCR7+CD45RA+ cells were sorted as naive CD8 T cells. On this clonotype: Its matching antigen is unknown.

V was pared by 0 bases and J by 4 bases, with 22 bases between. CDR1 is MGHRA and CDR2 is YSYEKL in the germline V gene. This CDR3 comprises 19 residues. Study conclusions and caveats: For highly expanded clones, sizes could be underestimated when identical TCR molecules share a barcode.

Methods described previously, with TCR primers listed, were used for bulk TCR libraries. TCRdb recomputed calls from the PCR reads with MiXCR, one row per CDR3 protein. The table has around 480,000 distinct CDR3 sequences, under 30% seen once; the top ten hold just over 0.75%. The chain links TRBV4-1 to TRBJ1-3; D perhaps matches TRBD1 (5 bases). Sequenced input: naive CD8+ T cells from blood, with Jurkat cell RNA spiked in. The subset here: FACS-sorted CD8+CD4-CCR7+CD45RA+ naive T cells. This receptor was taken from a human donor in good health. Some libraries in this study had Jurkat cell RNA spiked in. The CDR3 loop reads CASSQDSPGTVGTGNTIYF. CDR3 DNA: TGCGCCAGCAGCCAAGACTCGCCCGGGACGGTGGGGACCGGAAACACCATATATTTT.